The next 26 T cell receptor beta chains were all read from a single sample in a study of metastatic and nonmetastatic thyroid tumors. The entire patient cohort was treatment-naive prior to thyroid surgery. Using MiXCR, TCRdb reanalyzed the PCR reads. The sample has 20,000 to 25,000 clones, 20% seen once. Sequencing was carried out using blood. The receptor source for this set is a female donor with papillary thyroid cancer or a benign thyroid nodule (not recorded which). Some clones in this sample may be carry-over from other donors' samples.

This clone was detected ten times or more. This chain connects TRBV5-1 to TRBJ1-1, with D hard to call. Trimming pared 0 bases from V and 2 bases from J, leaving 14 bases between. The CDR3 consists of 16 residues. Germline V gene sequence: CDR1 SGHRS, CDR2 YFSETQ. CDR3 loop: CASSLEAGGLNTEAFF. CDR3 DNA sequence: TGCGCCAGCAGCTTGGAGGCAGGTGGGCTAAACACTGAAGCTTTCTTT.

The gene calls are TRBV11-3 and TRBJ2-1, with D maybe TRBD1 (6 bases). CDR1 is SGHNT and CDR2 is YENEEA in the germline V gene. This CDR3 is 13 amino acids long. The V gene lost 5 bases and the J gene lost 6 bases, with 11 bases spanning the gap. This CDR3 is CASSRRGGNEQFF. In nucleotides, the CDR3 is TGTGCCAGCAGCCGACGAGGGGGCAATGAGCAGTTCTTC. The full variable domain, with the rest looked up from reference TRBV11-3 and TRBJ2-1, is EAGVVQSPRYKIIEKKQPVAFWCNPISGHNTLYWYLQNLGQGPELLIRYENEEAVDDSQLPKDRFSAERLKGVDSTLKIQPAELGDSAVYLCASSRRGGNEQFFGPGTRLTVL.

This clone was counted ten times or more. V usage is TRBV2 and J usage is TRBJ2-1; TRBD2 is a possible D gene (7 bases). This CDR3 is built from 13 residues. Per the germline V gene, CDR1 is SNHLY and CDR2 is FYNNEI. V was cut by 3 bases and J by 12 bases, with 15 bases left in between. The CDR3 sequence is CASSEGGRTVQFF. Here the CDR3 DNA reads TGTGCCAGCAGTGAGGGGGGGCGCACGGTGCAGTTCTTC.

Points on this clone: This clone may be a read error of a much larger clone one base away. The sample has other DNA sequences that encode this CDR3 too. The rearrangement links TRBV4-2 to TRBJ2-5; D might be TRBD1 or TRBD2, each matching 6 bases. The CDR3 is made up of 16 amino acids. In germline, CDR1 is LGHNA, CDR2 YNFKEQ. V lost 1 base and J lost 5, with 17 bases in between. DNA of the CDR3: TGTGCCAGCAGCCAAGGGGGGCTAGCGTTTTCTGAGACCCAGTACTTC. Amino acids: CASSQGGLAFSETQYF.

This clone appeared many times. V usage is TRBV19 and J usage is TRBJ2-1; TRBD2 aligns across 9 bases. V dropped 9 bases and J dropped 2; count of bases not matched to a gene: 8. The CDR3 totals 15 residues. Germline values: CDR1 LNHDA, CDR2 SQIVND (reference sequence). CDR3 sequence reads: CASGERGAAYNEQFF. The CDR3 DNA follows: TGTGCCAGCGGAGAGCGGGGGGCCGCCTACAATGAGCAGTTCTTC.

This sequence joins TRBV20-1 and TRBJ2-7, with 9 bases that match TRBD1. The CDR3 covers 15 residues. Unmatched junction bases numbered 6, after V lost 0 bases and J lost 3 bases. In germline, CDR1 is DFQATT, CDR2 SNEGSKA (reference sequence). CDR3 residues: CSARDFGQGSYEQYF. CDR3 bases: TGCAGTGCTAGAGATTTCGGACAGGGGAGCTACGAGCAGTACTTC.

With respect to this clone: Germline is not matched at one junction end, which may reflect a read error. V is TRBV9 and J is TRBJ2-3; D is unresolved. CDR3 length equals 13 residues. Germline assignment: CDR1 SGDLS and CDR2 YYNGEE. Here the CDR3 DNA reads TGTGCCAGCAGCGCGCAGTGCACTGATACGCAGTATTTT. As protein: CASSAQCTDTQYF. Supplemented by reference TRBV9 and TRBJ2-3, the full variable domain reads DSGVTQTPKHLITATGQRVTLRCSPRSGDLSVYWYQQSLDQGLQFLIQYYNGEERAKGNILERFSAQQFPDLHSELNLSSLELGDSALYFCASSAQCTDTQYFGPGTRLTVL.

This clone was counted at least ten times. This chain uses TRBV7-8 with TRBJ1-4, with D possibly matching TRBD1 (5 bases). The CDR3 contains 17 residues. In germline, CDR1 is SGHVS, CDR2 FQNEAQ. The V end lost 1 base, the J end lost 0 bases, and 12 bases lay between the germline ends. This CDR3 reads CASSLVGGLTTNEKLFF. The DNA of the CDR3 is TGTGCCAGCAGCTTAGTGGGGGGGTTGACAACTAATGAAAAACTGTTTTTT.

This clone came up many times. The chain joins TRBV11-2 to TRBJ1-1; a weak D match, TRBD1 (6 bases). CDR1 is SGHAT and CDR2 is FQNNGV in the germline V gene. V lost 2 bases and J lost 2, with 12 bases in between. The CDR3 contains 15 residues. The CDR3 sequence: CASSLMLGANTEAFF. DNA of the CDR3: TGTGCCAGCAGCTTAATGTTGGGGGCCAACACTGAAGCTTTCTTT. Full variable domain (remainder filled in from reference TRBV11-2 and TRBJ1-1): EAGVAQSPRYKIIEKRQSVAFWCNPISGHATLYWYQQILGQGPKLLIQFQNNGVVDDSQLPKDRFSAERLKGVDSTLKIQPAKLEDSAVYLCASSLMLGANTEAFFGQGTRLTVV.

This clone showed up many times. The chain couples TRBV4-1 to TRBJ2-1; TRBD2 matches 13 bases. Germline-derived CDR1 and CDR2 are MGHRA and YSYEKL. V gave up 0 bases and J gave up 10 bases; unmatched junction bases: 3. The CDR3 totals 15 residues. This CDR3 reads CASSQEGLAGSEQFF. The CDR3, as DNA: TGCGCCAGCAGCCAAGAGGGACTAGCGGGGTCGGAGCAGTTCTTC.

This clone was recorded a few times. The chain combines TRBV6-1 with TRBJ1-4; 7 bases agree with TRBD1. V trimming: 3 bases; J trimming: 6 bases; junction bases outside the gene matches: 13. There are 17 residues in the CDR3. Per germline, CDR1 MNHNS and CDR2 SASEGT. The CDR3, as DNA: TGTGCCAGCAGTGAGCTTATGATGGGGACAGTGGATGAAAAACTGTTTTTT. It is translated as CASSELMMGTVDEKLFF.

This clone was seen ten or more times. This could be a read error, since a much larger clone is one nucleotide away. The chain has TRBV28 and TRBJ1-1, with 10 bases identical to TRBD1. V lost 4 bases and J lost 4; bases outside the gene matches: 6. Per germline, CDR1 MDHEN and CDR2 SYDVKM. The CDR3 totals 15 residues. The CDR3 DNA sequence: TGTGCCAGCAGTTCATCGGGACAGGGGAGCACTGAAGCTTTCTTT. It yields the protein CASSSSGQGSTEAFF.

This chain links TRBV2 with TRBJ2-5, with 7 bases fitting TRBD1. There are 14 residues in the CDR3. The V segment lost 9 bases and the J segment 5 bases; nucleotides outside the gene matches: 12. Germline V gene lookup returns CDR1 SNHLY and CDR2 FYNNEI. The CDR3 region has the DNA TGTGCCAGGAGTCGGACAGGTGGAGGTGAGACCCAGTACTTC. Its protein is CARSRTGGGETQYF. The full variable domain, its missing parts supplied by reference TRBV2 and TRBJ2-5, is EPEVTQTPSHQVTQMGQEVILRCVPISNHLYFYWYRQILGQKVEFLVSFYNNEISEKSEIFDDQFSVERPDGSNFTLKIRSTKLEDSAMYFCARSRTGGGETQYFGPGTRLLVL.

The V and J genes are TRBV30 and TRBJ2-2, with 9 bases fitting TRBD1. Looked up from germline, CDR1 is GTSNPN and CDR2 is SVGIG (reference sequence). The CDR3 spans 15 residues. V gave up 2 bases and J gave up 3 bases; unmatched junction bases: 4. The CDR3 bases are TGTGCCTGGAGTCACAGGGGGCGGGACACCGGGGAGCTGTTTTTT. It translates to CAWSHRGRDTGELFF.

This clone was seen at least ten times. This chain connects TRBV29-1 to TRBJ2-3; 10 nucleotides line up with TRBD2. Trimming cost V 0 bases and J 0 bases; bases outside gene matches: 9. Per the germline V gene, CDR1 is SQVTM and CDR2 is ANQGSEA. This CDR3 contains 18 residues. CDR3 coding DNA: TGCAGCGTTGAAGATGAAACTAGCGGGGCCTTAAGCACAGATACGCAGTATTTT. As protein: CSVEDETSGALSTDTQYF.

Many counts were recorded for this clone. The chain links TRBV20-1 to TRBJ2-5; 7 nucleotides agree with TRBD2. The CDR3 sequence is 15 residues long. Per germline, CDR1 DFQATT and CDR2 SNEGSKA (reference sequence). Trimming at V came to 4 bases and at J to 1 base, leaving 9 bases not matched to a gene. CDR3 bases: TGCAGTGCTACCCGGACCTCTAGCGGCCAAGAGACCCAGTACTTC. Amino acids: CSATRTSSGQETQYF.

This clone has a count of ten or more. V usage is TRBV5-8 and J usage is TRBJ1-4; no clear D. With 0 bases removed from V and 0 bases from J, the gap between germline ends came to 9 bases. Germline CDR1 is SGHTS and CDR2 is YDEGEE. The CDR3 covers 16 residues. CDR3 residues: CASSLEVSATNEKLFF. The CDR3 nucleotides read TGTGCCAGCAGCTTGGAAGTCTCCGCAACTAATGAAAAACTGTTTTTT.

Comments on this clone: A much larger clone lies a single base off, so this may be a read error. In the same sample, other DNA sequences code for this CDR3. The chain uses TRBV12-1 and TRBJ2-2; no check of the table's D call, TRBD2, against the DNA was made. TRBV12-1 is a listed pseudogene. This CDR3 has 21 amino acids. The CDR3: CASSSHGGGLAGDEFTGELFF. In DNA, the CDR3 is TGTGCCAGCAGCTCCCACGGAGGGGGACTAGCGGGAGATGAGTTCACCGGTGAGCTGTTTTTT.

This clone counts as medium-sized (0.01 to 0.1%). The chain carries TRBV30 and TRBJ2-7; D might be TRBD1 (5 bases). V was clipped by 0 bases and J by 7 bases, with 10 bases between them. The CDR3 contains 12 residues. Germline CDR1 and CDR2: GTSNPN and SVGIG (reference sequence). The CDR3 DNA reads TGTGCCTGGAGTGTAGGACCAGGGGAGCAGTACTTC. Protein product: CAWSVGPGEQYF. Using reference TRBV30 and TRBJ2-7 for the parts outside the CDR3, the full variable domain is SQTIHQWPATLVQPVGSPLSLECTVEGTSNPNLYWYRQAAGRGLQLLFYSVGIGQISSEVPQNLSASRPQDRQFILSSKKLLLSDSGFYLCAWSVGPGEQYFGPGTRLTVT.

The chain couples TRBV13 to TRBJ2-7, with 10 bases identical to TRBD1. This CDR3 comprises 15 residues. V trimming: 4 bases; J trimming: 2 bases; junction bases outside the gene matches: 5. Germline V gene sequence: CDR1 PRHDT, CDR2 FYEKMQ (reference sequence). The CDR3 nucleotides are TGTGCCAGCAGCTCCCCCGGGACAGGGGCCTACGAGCAGTACTTC. It specifies CASSSPGTGAYEQYF.

In this sample, this clone is medium-sized. The chain joins TRBV10-3 to TRBJ2-5, with D tentatively TRBD2 (6 bases). Between the trimmed V and J ends, which lost 3 bases and 1 base, there was a span of 15 bases. The CDR3 loop spans 16 amino acids. Germline CDR1 is ENHRY and CDR2 is SYGVKD. The chain's CDR3 is CAISDPSRDSQETQYF. The CDR3 nucleotides are TGTGCCATCAGTGACCCCTCCCGGGACTCCCAAGAGACCCAGTACTTC.

The chain recombines TRBV6-1 with TRBJ2-7; 10 bases map to TRBD2. The CDR3 has 17 amino acids. Trimming at V came to 6 bases and at J to 2 bases, leaving 13 bases not matched to a gene. The germline CDR1 and CDR2 sequences are MNHNS and SASEGT. The CDR3 sequence is CASRRTSGWYLAYEQYF. The DNA of the CDR3 is TGTGCCAGCAGGAGGACTAGCGGTTGGTACCTGGCCTACGAGCAGTACTTC.

A remark on this clone: A clone one base away is much larger, so this may be a read error. This rearrangement joins TRBV6-1 to TRBJ1-5, with 10 bases fitting TRBD1. This CDR3 spans 14 amino acids. Germline trimming cut 5 bases from V and 9 bases from J; bases unmatched to any gene: 7. The germline gives CDR1 MNHNS, CDR2 SASEGT. The CDR3 region has the DNA TGTGCCAGCAGTCTGGGACAGGGGCAAGTGCCCCAGCATTTT. Translating it yields CASSLGQGQVPQHF.

This clone qualifies as medium-sized (0.01 to 0.1%). The V gene is TRBV24-1, the J gene TRBJ2-2; 9 nucleotides match TRBD1. V shed 0 bases and J 3 bases; nucleotides not matched to a gene: 1. CDR1 is KGHDR, CDR2 SFDVKD, per germline. The CDR3 loop spans 16 amino acids. This CDR3 reads CATSDLNRGHTGELFF. In DNA form, the CDR3 reads TGTGCCACCAGTGATTTGAACAGGGGGCACACCGGGGAGCTGTTTTTT.

This clone was seen many times. The rearrangement links TRBV5-1 to TRBJ1-3; D remains unclear. The CDR3 extends over 13 amino acids. Germline CDR1 is SGHRS and CDR2 is YFSETQ. V shed 4 bases and J shed 4 bases, with 9 bases lying between them. For the CDR3, the DNA is TGCGCCAGCAGCGTGGACGGGGGAAACACCATATATTTT. Its translation is CASSVDGGNTIYF.

The rearrangement joins TRBV6-1 to TRBJ2-7; D uncertain. Trimming took 7 bases from V and 0 from J, leaving 7 bases between them. This CDR3 spans 12 amino acids. CDR1 is MNHNS, CDR2 SASEGT, per germline. CDR3 loop: CASNTASYEQYF. CDR3 DNA: TGTGCCAGCAACACAGCCTCCTACGAGCAGTACTTC.